This TCR beta chain was retrieved from a study of shared clonotypes between healthy human individuals. This clone was seen once. Libraries were prepared by immunoSEQ multiplex PCR; TCRdb keeps only in-frame clonotypes and omits some of them. The sample yields about 1.1 million clones, about 72% seen once. There are 14 residues in the CDR3. The V gene's germline CDR1 is SNHLY and CDR2 FYNNEI. V lost 2 bases, J lost 4 bases, and 1 base stayed unmatched. Specimen: memory CD4+ T cells from PBMCs. Subset noted: CD45RA-negative fraction. The gene calls are TRBV2 and TRBJ2-5; 10 bases line up with TRBD2. The clonotype originates from a man aged 18 to 29 in good health. Some clones in this sample may be carry-over from other donors' samples. DNA of the CDR3: TGTGCCAGCAGTGAAATAGCGGGAGGAGAGACCCAGTACTTC. It translates to CASSEIAGGETQYF.